The T cell receptor beta chain under discussion was sequenced for a study of molecular identifiers for immune sequencing clone quantification. The CDR3 spans 14 residues. Trimming shortened V by 3 bases and J by 5 bases, and 13 bases separated the two germline ends. Per germline, CDR1 SEHNR and CDR2 FQNEAQ (reference sequence). TCRdb ran MiXCR on the PCR reads and lists one entry per CDR3 protein. The sample gives tens of thousands of distinct CDR3 sequences, roughly 24% of which show up once; 1.5% to 2% is in the top ten. The J gene is TRBJ2-5, the V gene TRBV7-9; D uncertain. The material sequenced was naive CD8+ T cells from blood, with Jurkat cell RNA spiked in. Stated subset: FACS-sorted CD8+CD4-CCR7+CD45RA+ naive T cells. The TCR sequence derives from a human donor in good health. Some libraries in this study had Jurkat cell RNA spiked in. CDR3 residues: CASSLVEVPETQYF. The CDR3 region has the DNA TGTGCCAGCAGCTTGGTTGAGGTCCCGGAGACCCAGTACTTC.